The 7 T cell receptor beta chains listed next were all sequenced from one sample in a study of beta chain features in type 1 diabetes. Findings and caveats of the study: All four CD4+ subsets of Type 1 diabetes patients contained TCRB CDR3s that were moderately but significantly shorter.

No antigen has been identified for these receptors. cDNA synthesis used the whole RNA isolate, giving expressed TCRB sequences. The data were produced by immunoSEQ multiplex PCR, yet TCRdb's version contains in-frame clones alone and is incomplete. This table holds around 300,000 clones, over 14% found once. The sequencing sample was made of naive CD4+ T cells from blood. These receptor sequences come from a man younger than 35 with type 1 diabetes.

V usage is TRBV5-4 and J usage is TRBJ2-1; 11 bases align to TRBD2. V shed 3 bases and J 5 bases; nucleotides not matched to a gene: 4. The germline V gene encodes CDR1 SGHNT and CDR2 YYREEE (reference sequence). This CDR3 has 15 amino acids. CDR3 DNA: TGTGCCAGCAGCTCCGGGACTAGCGGCCACAATGAGCAGTTCTTC. This translates into CASSSGTSGHNEQFF.

This clone has more than one count but fewer than ten. The V gene is TRBV28, the J gene TRBJ2-5, with no clear D. The CDR3 is 14 residues long. Germline V gene lookup returns CDR1 MDHEN and CDR2 SYDVKM. V lost 2 bases and J 0 bases, leaving 7 bases between the germline ends. The CDR3 DNA reads TGTGCCAGCAGTTTAGGCAGGTACCAAGAGACCCAGTACTTC. Its protein product is CASSLGRYQETQYF.

The CDR3 spells CATSRGSGGAYEQYF. CDR3 DNA: TGTGCCACCAGCAGAGGGTCCGGCGGCGCCTACGAGCAGTACTTC. This chain connects TRBV15 to TRBJ2-7, with D hard to call. Germline values: CDR1 LNHNV, CDR2 YYDKDF (reference sequence). The CDR3 is 15 amino acids. Trimming took 1 base from V and 2 from J, leaving 12 bases between them.

This chain joins TRBV30 and TRBJ2-1, with 8 bases that match TRBD1. J gave up 0 bases and V 4 bases, and 14 bases lay outside the gene matches. Per the germline V gene, CDR1 is GTSNPN and CDR2 is SVGIG (reference sequence). This CDR3 has 18 amino acids. In DNA form, the CDR3 reads TGTGCCTGGACACAGGACAGGGTTCCCTTAGGCTCCTACAATGAGCAGTTCTTC. This sequence encodes CAWTQDRVPLGSYNEQFF.

This clone was found a few times. CDR3 in DNA: TGTGCCAGCAGCCGGGGCCGGCGGGGCTCCTACGAGCAGTACTTC. Encoded protein: CASSRGRRGSYEQYF. This sequence joins TRBV28 and TRBJ2-7, with D maybe TRBD2 (6 bases). Germline CDR1 reads MDHEN; CDR2 reads SYDVKM. Trimming stripped 6 bases from V and 0 bases from J, with 15 bases between. This CDR3 region has 15 residues.

The table lists this clone with a few counts. The chain carries TRBV16 and TRBJ1-6, with D maybe TRBD1 (6 bases). Germline V gene data show CDR1 as KGHSY and CDR2 as FQNENV. The germline V and J ends were trimmed by 2 bases and 9 bases, with 11 bases remaining between them. The CDR3 runs 14 residues. As DNA, the CDR3 is TGTGCCAGCAGCCAAAGACAGGTGGGTTCACCCCTCCACTTT. Translation: CASSQRQVGSPLHF.

This clone occurred a few times. The rearrangement joins TRBV7-6 to TRBJ2-5, with no clear D. This CDR3 contains 13 residues. Germline assignment: CDR1 SGHVS and CDR2 FNYEAQ. Trimming stripped 5 bases from V and 1 base from J, with 8 bases between. For the CDR3, the DNA is TGTGCCAGCAGCCTTGTGGCCCAAGAGACCCAGTACTTC. Amino acid sequence: CASSLVAQETQYF.